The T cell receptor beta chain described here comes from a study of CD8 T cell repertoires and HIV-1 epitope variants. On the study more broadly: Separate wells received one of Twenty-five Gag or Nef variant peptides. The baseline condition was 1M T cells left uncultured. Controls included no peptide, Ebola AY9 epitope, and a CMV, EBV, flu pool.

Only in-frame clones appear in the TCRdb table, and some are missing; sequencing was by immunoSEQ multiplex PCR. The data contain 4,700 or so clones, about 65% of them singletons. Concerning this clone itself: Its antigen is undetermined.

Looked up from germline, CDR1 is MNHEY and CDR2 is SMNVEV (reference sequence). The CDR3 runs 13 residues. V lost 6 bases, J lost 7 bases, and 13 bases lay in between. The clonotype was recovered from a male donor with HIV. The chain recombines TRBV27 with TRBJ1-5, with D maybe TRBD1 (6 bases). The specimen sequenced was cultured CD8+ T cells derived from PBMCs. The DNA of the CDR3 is TGTGCCAGCAGCAAGGGGGTCGCACAGCCCCAGCATTTT. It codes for CASSKGVAQPQHF.